These 25 T cell receptor beta chains share one sample of origin, sequenced in a study of control samples from healthy donors and cancer patients. Data came from immunoSEQ multiplex PCR; TCRdb stores just in-frame clones and leaves some out. The sample consists of about 100,000 clones, approximately 90% of them appearing once. What was sequenced was blood. The receptors here all came from a man between 25 and 39 years old in good health.

The chain couples TRBV24-1 to TRBJ2-5, with TRBD1 identical over 11 bases. The CDR3 is 14 residues long. CDR1 and CDR2 from the germline V gene are KGHDR and SFDVKD. Trimming removed 7 bases from V and 1 base from J; junction bases left unmatched: 1. DNA for the CDR3: TGTGCCACCAGGGGGACAGGGGGCCAAGAGACCCAGTACTTC. Encoded protein: CATRGTGGQETQYF.

This chain links TRBV6-5 with TRBJ1-2, with 8 bases aligning to TRBD1. This CDR3 is 14 amino acids long. The J segment lost 1 base and the V segment lost 10 bases, leaving 8 bases of the junction unmatched. Per germline, CDR1 MNHEY and CDR2 SVGAGI. CDR3 DNA sequence: TGTGCCACTTTAAGGACAGGGTTTAACTATGGCTACACCTTC. It codes for CATLRTGFNYGYTF.

The CDR3 protein is CASGEGLRQGRAFF. The CDR3 nucleotides are TGCGCCAGTGGTGAGGGGCTCAGACAGGGGAGAGCTTTCTTT. This rearrangement joins TRBV10-2 to TRBJ1-1; 8 bases map to TRBD1. J lost 10 bases, V lost 9 bases, and 16 bases had no gene match. This CDR3 is built from 14 residues. Germline V lookup: CDR1 WSHSY, CDR2 SAAADI.

This clone showed up just once. The V and J genes are TRBV25-1 and TRBJ2-1; 9 bases align to TRBD2. The J segment lost 3 bases and the V segment lost 6 bases, leaving 12 bases of the junction unmatched. This CDR3 contains 17 residues. Germline assignment: CDR1 MGHDK and CDR2 SYGVNS. The CDR3 region is CASRGTLRGGRYNEQFF. The CDR3 bases are TGTGCCAGCAGAGGGACATTGCGGGGGGGGCGCTACAATGAGCAGTTCTTC.

V is TRBV28 and J is TRBJ2-7; D unclear. V lost 7 bases, J lost 0 bases, and 16 bases lay in between. Per germline, CDR1 MDHEN and CDR2 SYDVKM. This CDR3 is built from 15 residues. The CDR3 coding sequence is TGTGCCAGCACCCCGGAGTCCGGCAGCTCCTACGAGCAGTACTTC. Its translation: CASTPESGSSYEQYF.

This clone was seen only a few times. The chain has TRBV5-4 and TRBJ2-7; D is possibly TRBD2 (5 bases). This CDR3 has 14 amino acids. Trimming took off 2 bases at V and 2 bases at J, with 11 bases between the two ends. The germline V gene encodes CDR1 SGHNT and CDR2 YYREEE (reference sequence). The CDR3 is CASSLSGLTYEQYF. For the CDR3, the DNA is TGTGCCAGCAGCTTATCCGGACTCACCTACGAGCAGTACTTC.

The chain joins TRBV19 to TRBJ1-1; D is uncertain. With 4 bases removed from V and 1 base from J, the gap between germline ends came to 4 bases. CDR1 LNHDA and CDR2 SQIVND come from the germline V gene (reference sequence). The CDR3 consists of 12 residues. CDR3 bases: TGTGCCAGTAGTAATGCGAACACTGAAGCTTTCTTT. Translated: CASSNANTEAFF.

This clone was observed a handful of times. CDR3 DNA sequence: TGTGCCAGCTCATTTCACTATAGCAATCAGCCCCAGCATTTT. As protein: CASSFHYSNQPQHF. V gene TRBV18 combines with J gene TRBJ1-5; D remains unclear. There are 14 residues in the CDR3. V lost 5 bases to trimming and J lost 0 bases, with 8 bases between them. Germline values: CDR1 KGHSH, CDR2 LQKENI.

The chain uses TRBV3-1 (or the pseudogene TRBV3-2) and TRBJ2-1, with 7 bases lining up with TRBD2. The ends lost 0 bases at V and 1 base at J; junction bases unmatched: 3. Germline CDR1 LGHDT, CDR2 YNNKEL (reference sequence). The CDR3 is 16 amino acids. CDR3 DNA: TGTGCCAGCAGCCAAGAACTAGCGCATTCCTACAATGAGCAGTTCTTC. Translated: CASSQELAHSYNEQFF.

This chain links TRBV5-1 with TRBJ2-1; 10 positions match TRBD1. Germline values: CDR1 SGHRS, CDR2 YFSETQ. CDR3 length equals 16 residues. V was pared by 0 bases and J by 7 bases, with 7 bases of the junction left unmatched. CDR3 DNA sequence: TGCGCCAGCAGCTTGGCCTCTGGGACAGGGGCAAATGAGCAGTTCTTC. It encodes CASSLASGTGANEQFF.

The chain links TRBV28 to TRBJ1-2, with D uncertain. Germline CDR1 and CDR2: MDHEN and SYDVKM. Trimming stripped 5 bases from V and 1 base from J, with 11 bases between. The CDR3 sequence is 14 residues long. The CDR3 loop is CASSPETGNYGYTF. DNA of the CDR3: TGTGCCAGCAGTCCGGAGACCGGTAACTATGGCTACACCTTC.

The V gene is TRBV3-1 (or the pseudogene TRBV3-2), the J gene TRBJ1-2; D ambiguous. The CDR3 is 12 amino acids. Between the trimmed V and J ends, which lost 0 bases and 8 bases, there was a span of 7 bases. CDR1 LGHDT and CDR2 YNNKEL come from the germline V gene (reference sequence). This CDR3 reads CASSQDGLGYTF. CDR3 bases: TGTGCCAGCAGCCAAGACGGGTTGGGCTACACCTTC.

In nucleotides, the CDR3 is TGTGCCAGCTCACCACCGTCCAGGGGGCTCGAGTATGGCTACACCTTC. This gives the protein CASSPPSRGLEYGYTF. J is TRBJ1-2 and V is TRBV18; 8 nucleotides align to TRBD1. J was trimmed by 5 bases and V by 0 bases; bases with no gene match: 8. The CDR3 has 16 amino acids. Germline V gene sequence: CDR1 KGHSH, CDR2 LQKENI.

The V call is TRBV20-1, the J call TRBJ1-2, with TRBD1 matching 7 bases. Germline V gene data show CDR1 as DFQATT and CDR2 as SNEGSKA (reference sequence). V was clipped by 5 bases and J by 4 bases; unmatched bases: 1. The CDR3 sequence is 11 residues long. The CDR3 loop reads CSARDSYGYTF. In DNA form, the CDR3 reads TGCAGTGCTCGGGACAGCTATGGCTACACCTTC.

The sample holds a few counts of this clone. This chain links TRBV25-1 with TRBJ1-5; 8 nucleotides agree with TRBD1. Trimming cost V 4 bases and J 4 bases; bases outside gene matches: 6. Germline CDR1 reads MGHDK; CDR2 reads SYGVNS. The CDR3 runs to 15 residues. The CDR3 spells CASSGPDRGNQPQHF. CDR3 nucleotides: TGTGCCAGCAGTGGGCCTGACAGGGGAAATCAGCCCCAGCATTTT.

The gene calls are TRBV18 and TRBJ2-7, with D perhaps matching TRBD1 (5 bases). CDR1 is KGHSH, CDR2 LQKENI, per germline. Trimming removed 4 bases at V and 1 base at J, with 8 bases between. The CDR3 is 13 amino acids. CDR3 residues: CASSLGASYEQYV. Written as DNA, the CDR3 is TGTGCCAGCTCACTAGGGGCGTCCTACGAGCAGTACGTC.

The rearrangement uses TRBV9 and TRBJ1-4, with TRBD1 as a possible D gene (5 bases). The germline gives CDR1 SGDLS, CDR2 YYNGEE. The CDR3 runs 16 residues. V was clipped by 4 bases and J by 7 bases, with 20 bases between them. The CDR3 nucleotides read TGTGCCAGCAGCCCATCGCAGGGTGGGTTTGGTGAAAAACTGTTTTTT. The encoded protein is CASSPSQGGFGEKLFF.

The rearrangement uses TRBV7-2 and TRBJ2-7; 8 bases match TRBD1. Germline V lookup: CDR1 SGHTA, CDR2 FQGNSA. The CDR3 consists of 11 residues. Unmatched junction bases numbered 4, after V lost 3 bases and J lost 12 bases. CDR3 amino acids: CASSLGTGMYF. The CDR3 DNA reads as TGTGCCAGCAGCTTGGGGACAGGCATGTACTTC.

The rearrangement joins TRBV12-3 or TRBV12-4 to TRBJ1-2; D is possibly TRBD1 (6 bases). The V and J ends lost 1 base and 7 bases respectively, with 10 bases between them. The CDR3 spans 13 residues. The CDR3 DNA sequence: TGTGCCAGCAGTTTAGGACAGGTCTCTGGCTACACCTTC. Its translation is CASSLGQVSGYTF.

CDR3 bases: TGTGCCTCATCCCCGACGACTTACACAGATACGCAGTATTTT. Its protein is CASSPTTYTDTQYF. The rearrangement uses TRBV9 and TRBJ2-3; D gene unclear. Germline CDR1 SGDLS, CDR2 YYNGEE. The CDR3 has 14 amino acids. The V gene lost 10 bases and the J gene lost 2 bases, with 17 bases spanning the gap.

V is TRBV27 and J is TRBJ1-5, with a weak D call TRBD1 (5 bases). In germline, CDR1 is MNHEY, CDR2 SMNVEV (reference sequence). Trimming shortened V by 6 bases and J by 2 bases, and 20 bases separated the two germline ends. The CDR3 contains 17 residues. CDR3 region: CASSPTMGGEGNQPQHF. As DNA, the CDR3 is TGTGCCAGCAGCCCAACTATGGGAGGGGAAGGCAATCAGCCCCAGCATTTT.

The V and J genes are TRBV10-3 and TRBJ2-1; D gene unclear. V was shortened by 5 bases and J by 9 bases, with 17 bases between the two germline ends. Germline V CDR1 and CDR2: ENHRY, SYGVKD. There are 14 residues in the CDR3. The CDR3 region is CAISFDSFSVEQFF. The CDR3 DNA reads TGTGCCATCAGTTTTGATAGTTTCAGCGTTGAGCAGTTCTTC.

This sequence joins TRBV5-4 and TRBJ2-5; no reliable D call. Germline V gene lookup returns CDR1 SGHNT and CDR2 YYREEE (reference sequence). This CDR3 region has 13 residues. The germline V and J ends were trimmed by 2 bases and 3 bases, with 8 bases remaining between them. CDR3 sequence (DNA): TGTGCCAGCAGCTTTGGCGGTAAAGAGACCCAGTACTTC. This encodes CASSFGGKETQYF. Combining the CDR3 with reference TRBV5-4 and TRBJ2-5 gives the whole variable domain ETGVTQSPTHLIKTRGQQVTLRCSSQSGHNTVSWYQQALGQGPQFIFQYYREEENGRGNFPPRFSGLQFPNYSSELNVNALELDDSALYLCASSFGGKETQYFGPGTRLLVL.

V is TRBV6-6 and J is TRBJ1-4, with D unclear. Germline CDR1 reads MNHNY; CDR2 reads SVGAGI (reference sequence). CDR3 length equals 11 residues. Trimming took 3 bases from V and 4 from J, leaving 0 bases between them. The CDR3 loop reads CASSYNEKLFF. Written as DNA, the CDR3 is TGTGCCAGCAGTTATAATGAAAAACTGTTTTTT.

This clone was observed a single time. This chain connects TRBV10-2 to TRBJ2-3, with TRBD2 as a possible D gene (5 bases). V shed 6 bases and J shed 2 bases, with 24 bases lying between them. This CDR3 comprises 18 residues. The germline V gene has CDR1 WSHSY and CDR2 SAAADI. This CDR3 reads CASRLTSTTLVVTDTQYF. The CDR3 DNA sequence: TGCGCCAGCAGACTAACTAGTACGACTCTCGTGGTCACAGATACGCAGTATTTT.